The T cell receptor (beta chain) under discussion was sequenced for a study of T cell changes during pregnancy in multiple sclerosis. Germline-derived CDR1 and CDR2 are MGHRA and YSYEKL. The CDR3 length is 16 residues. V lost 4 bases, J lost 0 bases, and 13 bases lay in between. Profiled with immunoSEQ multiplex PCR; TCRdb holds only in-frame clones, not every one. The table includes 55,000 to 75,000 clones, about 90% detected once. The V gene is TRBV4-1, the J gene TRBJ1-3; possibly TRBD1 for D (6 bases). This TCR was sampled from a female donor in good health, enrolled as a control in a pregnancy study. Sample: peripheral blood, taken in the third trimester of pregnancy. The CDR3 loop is CASSPNTGSSGNTIYF. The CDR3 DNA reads TGCGCCAGCAGCCCTAATACAGGGAGCTCTGGAAACACCATATATTTT.